The 10 T cell receptor beta chains below were found in one sample sequenced in a study of early T cells in non-severe SARS-CoV-2 infection. TCRdb redid the calling of the 5' RACE reads with MiXCR, one entry per CDR3 protein. The sample lists approximately 77,000 distinct CDR3 sequences, approximately 12% occurring once. Sequenced sample: whole blood. The receptors were sampled from an adult who was a healthcare worker with PCR-confirmed SARS-CoV-2 infection or an uninfected control (not recorded which).

This sequence joins TRBV12-3 or TRBV12-4 and TRBJ2-1; 7 positions agree with TRBD2. After removal of 2 bases from V and 5 bases from J, the junction contained 3 bases not matched to a gene. This CDR3 is 14 amino acids long. CDR3 amino acids: CASSLRREHNEQFF. The CDR3 bases are TGTGCCAGCAGTTTACGGCGGGAGCACAATGAGCAGTTCTTC.

This clonotype was counted many times. This rearrangement joins TRBV5-1 to TRBJ1-1; tentatively, D is TRBD1 (6 bases). Trimming left V 5 bases short and J 2 bases short, with 13 bases between. Per germline, CDR1 SGHRS and CDR2 YFSETQ. This CDR3 has 14 residues. Written as DNA, the CDR3 is TGCGCCAGCAGGCTATCGGGGGGCAACACTGAAGCTTTCTTT. This encodes CASRLSGGNTEAFF.

In this sample, this clonotype turned up many times. The CDR3 loop reads CASSSGTGYEQYF. The CDR3 bases are TGTGCCAGCAGCTCCGGGACAGGGTACGAGCAGTACTTC. The chain links TRBV13 to TRBJ2-7, with 9 nucleotides matching TRBD1. The length of the CDR3 is 13 residues. From germline, CDR1 is PRHDT and CDR2 FYEKMQ (reference sequence). The ends lost 4 bases at V and 4 bases at J; junction bases unmatched: 2.

This clonotype came up a few times. The chain uses TRBV4-1 and TRBJ1-1; D is undetermined. Per the germline V gene, CDR1 is MGHRA and CDR2 is YSYEKL. There are 15 residues in the CDR3. Between the trimmed V and J ends, which lost 1 base and 2 bases, there was a span of 11 bases. The CDR3 nucleotides read TGCGCCAGCAGCCAAGGATCGCCGGGCAACACTGAAGCTTTCTTT. Encoded protein: CASSQGSPGNTEAFF.

This clonotype was counted only a few times. This sequence joins TRBV20-1 and TRBJ2-3; 12 nucleotides line up with TRBD2. V lost 6 bases, J lost 4 bases, and 8 bases stayed unmatched. The CDR3 spans 15 residues. Germline CDR1 reads DFQATT; CDR2 reads SNEGSKA (reference sequence). The CDR3 DNA sequence: TGCAGTGCCCCGCCCCTAGCGGGAGGGGCAGATACGCAGTATTTT. It translates to CSAPPLAGGADTQYF.

The rearrangement links TRBV2 to TRBJ1-5; D perhaps matches TRBD1 (6 bases). The CDR3 totals 15 residues. V was shortened by 4 bases and J by 0 bases, with 10 bases between the two germline ends. The V gene's germline CDR1 is SNHLY and CDR2 FYNNEI. The CDR3: CASSGTEHSNQPQHF. The CDR3 nucleotides are TGTGCCAGCAGTGGGACAGAGCATAGCAATCAGCCCCAGCATTTT.

This clonotype appeared a few times. The chain links TRBV14 to TRBJ2-7, with 10 bases identical to TRBD2. This CDR3 is 16 amino acids long. Trimming cost V 4 bases and J 6 bases; bases outside gene matches: 12. From germline, CDR1 is SGHDN and CDR2 FVKESK. CDR3 sequence (DNA): TGTGCCAGCAGCCTAGAGCAGCGGGAGGGCCTTATCGAGCAGTACTTC. This gives the protein CASSLEQREGLIEQYF.

CDR3 amino acids: CASSLAERGPAGELFF. The DNA for the CDR3 is TGCGCCAGCAGCTTGGCCGAAAGGGGACCGGCCGGGGAGCTGTTTTTT. V gene TRBV5-1 combines with J gene TRBJ2-2; either TRBD1 or TRBD2 may supply D (5 bases each). V was clipped by 0 bases and J by 6 bases, with 15 bases between them. The CDR3 is made up of 16 amino acids. CDR1 SGHRS and CDR2 YFSETQ come from the germline V gene.

This clonotype was seen a handful of times. The chain employs TRBV20-1 and TRBJ2-1; 7 bases are shared with TRBD1. J gave up 8 bases and V 0 bases, and 13 bases lay outside the gene matches. The germline V gene encodes CDR1 DFQATT and CDR2 SNEGSKA (reference sequence). The CDR3 is 16 amino acids. CDR3 nucleotides: TGCAGTGCTAGAGATCCCCGTCGACAGGGAAGGGATGAGCAGTTCTTC. As protein: CSARDPRRQGRDEQFF.

This clonotype was observed a few times. The chain employs TRBV7-6 and TRBJ2-7; tentatively, D is TRBD1 (6 bases). Between the trimmed V and J ends, which lost 6 bases and 2 bases, there was a span of 14 bases. Per germline, CDR1 SGHVS and CDR2 FNYEAQ. This CDR3 is 14 amino acids long. The CDR3 nucleotides read TGTGCCAGCAGTGGACCCCAGGGGCCCTACGAGCAGTACTTC. This encodes CASSGPQGPYEQYF.